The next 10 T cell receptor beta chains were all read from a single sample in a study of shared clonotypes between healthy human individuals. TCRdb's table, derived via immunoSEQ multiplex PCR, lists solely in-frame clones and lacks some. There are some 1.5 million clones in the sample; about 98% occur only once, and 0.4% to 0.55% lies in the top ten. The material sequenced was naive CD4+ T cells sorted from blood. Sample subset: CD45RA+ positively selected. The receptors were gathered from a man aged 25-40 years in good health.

The CDR3 DNA follows: TGTGCCTGGAAATCGGGTGGCTACACCTTC. This gives the protein CAWKSGGYTF. The V call is TRBV30, the J call TRBJ1-2; unclear D gene. Trimming shortened V by 4 bases and J by 7 bases, and 7 bases separated the two germline ends. Germline CDR1 GTSNPN, CDR2 SVGIG (reference sequence). The CDR3 is 10 residues long.

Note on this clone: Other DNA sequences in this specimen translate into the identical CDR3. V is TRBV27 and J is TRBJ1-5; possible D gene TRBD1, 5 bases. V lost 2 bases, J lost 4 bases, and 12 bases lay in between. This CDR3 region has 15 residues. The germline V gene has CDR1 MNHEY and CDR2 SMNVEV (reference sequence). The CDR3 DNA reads TGTGCCAGCAGTTTAAGGACGGGGCGAAATCAGCCCCAGCATTTT. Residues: CASSLRTGRNQPQHF.

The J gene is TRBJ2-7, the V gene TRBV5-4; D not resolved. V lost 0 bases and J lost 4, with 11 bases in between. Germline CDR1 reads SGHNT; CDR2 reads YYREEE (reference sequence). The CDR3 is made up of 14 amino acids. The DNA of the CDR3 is TGTGCCAGCAGCTTGGGGCTAGGTCGGTACGAGCAGTACTTC. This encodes CASSLGLGRYEQYF.

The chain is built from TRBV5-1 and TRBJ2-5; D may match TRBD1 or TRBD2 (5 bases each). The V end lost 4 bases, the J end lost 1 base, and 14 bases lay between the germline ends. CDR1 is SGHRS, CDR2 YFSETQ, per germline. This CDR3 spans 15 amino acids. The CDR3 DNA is TGCGCCAGCAGCGAAGTCGGGGCTGGCCAAGAGACCCAGTACTTC. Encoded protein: CASSEVGAGQETQYF.

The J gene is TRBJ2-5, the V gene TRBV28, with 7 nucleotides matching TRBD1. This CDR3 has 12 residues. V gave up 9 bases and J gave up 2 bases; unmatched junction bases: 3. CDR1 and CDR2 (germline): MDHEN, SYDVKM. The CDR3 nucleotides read TGTGCCAGGACAGGGCCTCAAGAGACCCAGTACTTC. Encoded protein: CARTGPQETQYF.

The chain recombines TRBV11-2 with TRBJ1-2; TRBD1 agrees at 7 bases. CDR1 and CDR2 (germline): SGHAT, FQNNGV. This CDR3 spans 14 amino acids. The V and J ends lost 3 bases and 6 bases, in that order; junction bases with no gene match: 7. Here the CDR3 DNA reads TGTGCCAGCAGCTTGTTGGCCAGGGGGGATGGCTACACCTTC. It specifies CASSLLARGDGYTF.

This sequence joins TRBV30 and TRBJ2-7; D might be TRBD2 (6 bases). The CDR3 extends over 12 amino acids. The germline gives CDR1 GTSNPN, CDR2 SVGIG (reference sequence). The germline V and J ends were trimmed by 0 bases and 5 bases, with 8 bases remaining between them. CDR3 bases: TGTGCCTGGAGTGTACGGGGGAACGAGCAGTACTTC. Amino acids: CAWSVRGNEQYF. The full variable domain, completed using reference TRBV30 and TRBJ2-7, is SQTIHQWPATLVQPVGSPLSLECTVEGTSNPNLYWYRQAAGRGLQLLFYSVGIGQISSEVPQNLSASRPQDRQFILSSKKLLLSDSGFYLCAWSVRGNEQYFGPGTRLTVT.

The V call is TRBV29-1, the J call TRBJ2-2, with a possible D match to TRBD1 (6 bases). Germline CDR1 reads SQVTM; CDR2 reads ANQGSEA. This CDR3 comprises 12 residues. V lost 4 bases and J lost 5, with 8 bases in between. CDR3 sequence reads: CSVARGTGELFF. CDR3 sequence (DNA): TGCAGCGTTGCAAGGGGGACCGGGGAGCTGTTTTTT.

In DNA, the CDR3 is TGTGCCAGCAAACCGACAGGCTCTGGAAACACCATATATTTT. As protein: CASKPTGSGNTIYF. The rearrangement joins TRBV6-5 to TRBJ1-3; maybe TRBD1 (6 bases). This CDR3 comprises 14 residues. Trimming took off 7 bases at V and 0 bases at J, with 10 bases between the two ends. Germline assignment: CDR1 MNHEY and CDR2 SVGAGI.

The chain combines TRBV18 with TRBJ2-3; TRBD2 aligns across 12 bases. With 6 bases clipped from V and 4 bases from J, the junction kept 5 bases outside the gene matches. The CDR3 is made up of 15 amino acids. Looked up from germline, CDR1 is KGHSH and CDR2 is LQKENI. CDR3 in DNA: TGTGCCAGCTCCCAGACTAGCGGGAGTTCAGATACGCAGTATTTT. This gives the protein CASSQTSGSSDTQYF.